This T cell receptor beta chain was captured by sequencing in a study of T cell repertoires in cytomegalovirus infection. In the study overall: Public TCR beta signatures provided an indication of both CMV infection and a matching HLA type. Study-level findings and limits: Frequencies of public TCR beta families were cumulated, and this identified carriers of CMV plus the relevant HLA.

The trim removed 0 bases at V and 4 bases at J, leaving 3 bases unmatched. The CDR3 is 15 residues long. The germline gives CDR1 SGHTA, CDR2 FQGTGA. TCRdb redid the calling of the reads with MiXCR, one entry per CDR3 protein. Found here are 97,000 or so distinct CDR3 sequences, 15% to 20% of them singletons; the top ten hold less than 10%. Many counts were recorded for this clonotype. Its antigen is not identified. The sequence derives from a human donor in good health (CMV status not recorded). Some clones in this sample may be carry-over from other donors' samples. The sample was PBMCs. J is TRBJ1-1 and V is TRBV7-3; TRBD1 aligns across 9 bases. The CDR3 region has the DNA TGTGCCAGCAGCTTAACTAGGACAGGGGTCACTGAAGCTTTCTTT. It yields the protein CASSLTRTGVTEAFF.